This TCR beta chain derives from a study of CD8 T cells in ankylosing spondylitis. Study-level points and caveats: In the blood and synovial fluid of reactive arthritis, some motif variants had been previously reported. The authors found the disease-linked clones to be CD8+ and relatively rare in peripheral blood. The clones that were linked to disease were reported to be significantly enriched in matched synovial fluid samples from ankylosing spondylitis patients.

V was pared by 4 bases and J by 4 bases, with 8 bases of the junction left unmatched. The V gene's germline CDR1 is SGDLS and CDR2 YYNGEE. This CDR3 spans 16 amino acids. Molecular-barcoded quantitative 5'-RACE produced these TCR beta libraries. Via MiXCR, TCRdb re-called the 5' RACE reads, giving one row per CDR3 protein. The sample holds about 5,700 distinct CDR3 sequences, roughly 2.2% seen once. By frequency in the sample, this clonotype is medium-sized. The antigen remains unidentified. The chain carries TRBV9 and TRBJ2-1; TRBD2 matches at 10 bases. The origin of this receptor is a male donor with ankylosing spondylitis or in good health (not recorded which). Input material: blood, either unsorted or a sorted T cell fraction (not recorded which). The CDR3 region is CASSPAGTSAYNEQFF. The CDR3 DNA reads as TGTGCCAGCAGCCCCGCCGGGACTAGCGCTTACAATGAGCAGTTCTTC.